A selection of T cell receptor beta chains follows, all from one sample in a study of blood T cell repertoires in COVID-19. Sequenced by immunoSEQ multiplex PCR; TCRdb stores in-frame clones only, minus some. The sample carries 65,000 to 75,000 clones, roughly three quarters recorded once. Sequenced: peripheral blood. The receptors stem from a man older than 75 with acute or convalescent COVID-19. The CDR3 runs from the conserved cysteine through the conserved F or W. A D gene is named only where the DNA matches it firmly. Clone size is stated in some rows and not others, as once, few, many or a class when expanded.

NA	TRBV4-3	13	TRBJ2-7	NA	CASSQDKYSVTYF	TGCGCCAGCAGCCAAGATAAATATAGCGTTACGTACTTC
TRBD2	TRBV9	13	TRBJ2-7	once	CASSLSGGFEQYF	TGTGCCAGCAGCCTCTCCGGGGGGTTCGAGCAGTACTTC
TRBD1	TRBV19	14	TRBJ2-1	NA	CASSMDRGGNEQFF	TGTGCCAGTAGTATGGACAGGGGCGGGAATGAGCAGTTCTTC
TRBD1	TRBV2	15	TRBJ1-5	NA	CASSLDRYSNQPQHF	TGTGCCAGCAGTTTGGACAGGTATAGCAATCAGCCCCAGCATTTT
NA	TRBV5-1	12	TRBJ2-7	NA	CASSRGTYEQYF	TGCGCCAGCAGCAGAGGGACCTACGAGCAGTACTTC
NA	TRBV9	15	TRBJ1-4	NA	CASSVAYGVREKLFF	TGTGCCAGCAGCGTAGCCTACGGGGTACGTGAAAAACTGTTTTTT
TRBD1	TRBV2	13	TRBJ1-5	NA	CASIIQGNQPQHF	TGTGCCAGCATTATACAGGGGAATCAGCCCCAGCATTTT
NA	TRBV28	12	TRBJ2-7	NA	CASSVRSYEQYF	TGTGCCAGCAGTGTCAGATCCTACGAGCAGTACTTC
NA	TRBV7-2	16	TRBJ1-5	NA	CASSSTGWGTGQPQHF	TGTGCCAGCAGCTCTACAGGGTGGGGGACGGGGCAGCCCCAGCATTTT
NA	TRBV6-5	12	TRBJ1-2	NA	CASRGAGGGYTF	TGTGCCAGCAGGGGGGCGGGAGGTGGCTACACCTTC
NA	TRBV6-4	13	TRBJ2-5	NA	CASSQNSKETQYF	TGTGCCAGCAGTCAAAACTCAAAAGAGACCCAGTACTTC
TRBD1	TRBV19	13	TRBJ2-5	NA	CASRAGGGETQYF	TGTGCCAGTCGGGCAGGGGGCGGAGAGACCCAGTACTTC
NA	TRBV6-5	12	TRBJ2-7	NA	CASGGTDYEQYF	TGTGCCAGCGGGGGGACAGACTACGAGCAGTACTTC
NA	TRBV30	11	TRBJ2-3	NA	CACQQVDTQYF	TGTGCCTGCCAGCAGGTAGATACGCAGTATTTT
NA	TRBV9	15	TRBJ1-3	once	CASSGGLNSGNTIYF	TGTGCCAGCAGCGGCGGACTGAACTCTGGAAACACCATATATTTT
TRBD1	TRBV18	15	TRBJ1-3	NA	CASSPRTGGENTIYF	TGTGCCAGCTCACCGAGGACAGGGGGGGAAAACACCATATATTTT
NA	TRBV7-9	14	TRBJ2-7	once	CASSLGGTSYEQYF	TGTGCCAGCAGCTTAGGCGGGACCTCCTACGAGCAGTACTTC
NA	TRBV7-2	13	TRBJ1-5	NA	CASSFYSNQPQHF	TGTGCCAGCAGCTTCTATAGCAATCAGCCCCAGCATTTT
NA	TRBV25-1	13	TRBJ2-1	NA	CASSEPAGYEQFF	TGTGCCAGCAGTGAGCCCGCGGGGTATGAGCAGTTCTTC
NA	TRBV7-9	14	TRBJ1-1	NA	CASSWEGVNTEAFF	TGTGCCAGCAGCTGGGAGGGGGTGAACACTGAAGCTTTCTTT
NA	TRBV30	17	TRBJ2-7	NA	CAWSASPNRQLAYEQYF	TGTGCCTGGAGTGCCTCTCCAAACAGGCAACTCGCCTACGAGCAGTACTTC
TRBD2	TRBV7-6	17	TRBJ2-1	NA	CASSPGGGFSSYNEQFF	TGTGCCAGCAGCCCTGGCGGGGGATTTAGCTCCTACAATGAGCAGTTCTTC
TRBD1	TRBV9	14	TRBJ1-6	few	CASSEGQGIFPLHF	TGTGCCAGCAGCGAAGGACAGGGAATATTTCCCCTCCACTTT
TRBD1	TRBV9	17	TRBJ1-1	NA	CASSPHWDSRRGTEAFF	TGTGCCAGCAGCCCCCATTGGGACAGTAGAAGGGGCACTGAAGCTTTCTTT
TRBD2	TRBV5-4	16	TRBJ2-1	NA	CASRNYSGSVGNEQFF	TGTGCCAGCAGGAACTATAGCGGGAGTGTTGGCAATGAGCAGTTCTTC
NA	TRBV7-6	16	TRBJ2-7	NA	CASSPIQTIPPTEQYF	TGTGCCAGCAGCCCAATACAGACGATCCCCCCAACCGAGCAGTACTTC
NA	TRBV19	14	TRBJ1-4	few	CASSIGQFNEKLFF	TGTGCCAGTAGTATAGGGCAGTTTAATGAAAAACTGTTTTTT
NA	TRBV28	15	TRBJ2-7	NA	CASSPRGGFSYEQYF	TGTGCCAGCAGTCCCCGGGGAGGTTTCTCCTACGAGCAGTACTTC
NA	TRBV6-5	15	TRBJ1-1	NA	CASSYTDRLDTEAFF	TGTGCCAGCAGTTACACCGACAGGCTAGACACTGAAGCTTTCTTT
NA	TRBV9	15	TRBJ1-5	NA	CASSEAGDGNQPQHF	TGTGCCAGCAGCGAAGCGGGGGATGGCAATCAGCCCCAGCATTTT
TRBD1	TRBV7-3	14	TRBJ2-7	NA	CASSLSGQGNEQYF	TGTGCCAGCAGCTTATCGGGACAGGGGAACGAGCAGTACTTC
TRBD1	TRBV5-1	14	TRBJ1-2	NA	CASSSAGTADGYTF	TGCGCCAGCAGCAGCGCCGGGACAGCAGATGGCTACACCTTC
NA	TRBV4-3	21	TRBJ2-3	NA	CASSQDVSAGTIRRGGHTQYF	TGCGCCAGCAGCCAAGATGTGTCGGCGGGGACAATCAGACGCGGGGGTCATACGCAGTATTTT
TRBD2	TRBV5-1	14	TRBJ2-7	NA	CASSWSGSGYEQYF	TGCGCCAGCAGCTGGAGCGGGAGTGGCTACGAGCAGTACTTC
NA	TRBV25-1	12	TRBJ1-6	NA	CASTAGDSPLHF	TGTGCCAGCACCGCAGGGGATTCACCCCTCCACTTT
NA	TRBV9	14	TRBJ1-4	NA	CASSVTGGNEKLFF	TGTGCCAGCAGCGTTACAGGCGGAAACGAAAAACTGTTTTTT
TRBD2	TRBV14	16	TRBJ2-5	few	CASSLTSGGLQKTQYF	TGTGCCAGCAGCCTTACTAGCGGGGGCCTCCAGAAGACCCAGTACTTC
NA	TRBV10-3	13	TRBJ2-3	NA	CAISEFGPDTQYF	TGTGCCATCAGTGAGTTTGGGCCAGATACGCAGTATTTT
TRBD2	TRBV5-4	16	TRBJ2-5	few	CASSQGLAGARETQYF	TGTGCCAGCAGCCAGGGACTAGCGGGGGCGAGGGAGACCCAGTACTTC
TRBD2	TRBV27	19	TRBJ2-1	NA	CASSLSPILAGGFYNEQFF	TGTGCCAGCAGTTTATCCCCGATCTTAGCGGGGGGGTTTTACAATGAGCAGTTCTTC